Listed here are 25 T cell receptor beta chains from one sample, sequenced in a study of blood T cell repertoires in COVID-19. TCRdb keeps only in-frame clones here, not all; method: immunoSEQ multiplex PCR. The table lists some 190,000 clones, more than 85% of them singletons, with around 25% in the top ten. Material: PBMCs or T cells enriched from blood (not recorded which). The origin of the receptors is a middle-aged woman in a cohort exposed to, infected with or recovered from COVID-19 (not recorded which).

This clone was seen more than once but under ten times. Other DNA sequences in the same sample also yield this CDR3. V gene TRBV24-1 combines with J gene TRBJ1-4; 9 nucleotides align to TRBD1. Germline V gene sequence: CDR1 KGHDR, CDR2 SFDVKD. The CDR3 has 15 amino acids. The trim removed 3 bases at V and 7 bases at J, leaving 5 bases unmatched. CDR3 region: CATSDPGQGSEKLFF. In DNA, the CDR3 is TGTGCCACCAGTGATCCGGGACAGGGAAGTGAAAAACTGTTTTTT.

This chain uses TRBV5-1 with TRBJ2-7, with D possibly TRBD2 on 6 matching bases. Trimming cost V 1 base and J 0 bases, with 14 bases left between them. Germline V lookup: CDR1 SGHRS, CDR2 YFSETQ. There are 16 residues in the CDR3. The CDR3 nucleotides are TGCGCCAGCAGCTTGTCACGCGGGGCTAGCTCCTACGAGCAGTACTTC. Its translation: CASSLSRGASSYEQYF.

This clone was counted between two and nine times. V is TRBV12-3 or TRBV12-4 and J is TRBJ1-1; D is unclear. V was shortened by 4 bases and J by 5 bases, with 5 bases between the two germline ends. CDR3 length: 11 residues. The CDR3 loop reads CASSSRTEAFF. The CDR3 coding sequence is TGTGCCAGCAGTTCGAGGACTGAAGCTTTCTTT.

The chain combines TRBV4-2 with TRBJ2-7; 7 bases line up with TRBD1. The CDR3 is 12 residues long. CDR1 LGHNA and CDR2 YNFKEQ come from the germline V gene. Unmatched junction bases numbered 4, after V lost 5 bases and J lost 6 bases. CDR3 in DNA: TGTGCCAGCAGCGGACACAGGGGCGAGCAGTACTTC. This sequence encodes CASSGHRGEQYF.

V is TRBV9 and J is TRBJ1-4, with 7 bases identical to TRBD1. The V gene end was trimmed by 4 bases and the J gene end by 7 bases; junction bases not matched to a gene: 7. The CDR3 extends over 14 amino acids. The germline CDR1 and CDR2 sequences are SGDLS and YYNGEE. Written as DNA, the CDR3 is TGTGCCAGCAGCCCCCGACAGGGTAGTGAAAAACTGTTTTTT. This encodes CASSPRQGSEKLFF.

This clone was observed once. V gene TRBV2 combines with J gene TRBJ1-1; possibly TRBD1 for D (5 bases). V was trimmed by 5 bases and J by 0 bases, leaving 7 bases between them. The CDR3 contains 13 residues. The germline V gene encodes CDR1 SNHLY and CDR2 FYNNEI. The CDR3 coding sequence is TGTGCCAGCAGTCCGACAGTGAACACTGAAGCTTTCTTT. Protein product: CASSPTVNTEAFF.

The rearrangement joins TRBV19 to TRBJ1-5; no clear D gene. CDR3 length: 16 amino acids. V was shortened by 7 bases and J by 3 bases, with 19 bases between the two germline ends. From germline, CDR1 is LNHDA and CDR2 SQIVND (reference sequence). CDR3: CASTEYALRNNQPQHF. CDR3 nucleotides: TGTGCCAGTACGGAGTATGCCCTTCGAAACAATCAGCCCCAGCATTTT.

The CDR3: CASSLGRVTEAFF. The CDR3 region has the DNA TGTGCCAGCAGCTTGGGCCGGGTCACTGAAGCTTTCTTT. The chain joins TRBV5-5 to TRBJ1-1; D unresolved. V was cut by 0 bases and J by 4 bases, with 7 bases left in between. The CDR3 is 13 amino acids. Germline-derived CDR1 and CDR2 are SGHKS and YYEKEE (reference sequence).

This chain links TRBV13 with TRBJ2-7; 7 bases align to TRBD1. The CDR3 has 15 residues. Germline V gene lookup returns CDR1 PRHDT and CDR2 FYEKMQ (reference sequence). J lost 0 bases, V lost 1 base, and 3 bases had no gene match. This CDR3 reads CASSLVGQASYEQYF. DNA for the CDR3: TGTGCCAGCAGCTTAGTCGGACAGGCCTCCTACGAGCAGTACTTC.

The chain uses TRBV19 and TRBJ1-3; D is perhaps TRBD1 (6 bases). CDR1 LNHDA and CDR2 SQIVND come from the germline V gene (reference sequence). Between the trimmed V and J ends, which lost 5 bases and 2 bases, there was a span of 13 bases. The CDR3 sequence is 15 residues long. The CDR3 sequence is CASSYSAGAGNTIYF. CDR3 sequence (DNA): TGTGCCAGTAGTTACTCGGCAGGGGCTGGAAACACCATATATTTT.

V and J are TRBV7-9 and TRBJ2-7; 10 nucleotides line up with TRBD1. Germline trimming cut 3 bases from V and 0 bases from J; bases unmatched to any gene: 2. Germline CDR1 reads SEHNR; CDR2 reads FQNEAQ (reference sequence). CDR3 size: 15 residues. The CDR3 loop is CASSFRQGASYEQYF. The DNA of the CDR3 is TGTGCCAGCAGCTTTCGACAGGGGGCCTCCTACGAGCAGTACTTC.

The gene calls are TRBV9 and TRBJ2-1; 9 bases match TRBD2. There are 17 residues in the CDR3. The germline CDR1 and CDR2 sequences are SGDLS and YYNGEE. V trimming: 0 bases; J trimming: 6 bases; junction bases outside the gene matches: 10. As DNA, the CDR3 is TGTGCCAGCAGCGTAGTAGGTTTCGGCGGGAGGGCCAATGAGCAGTTCTTC. This sequence encodes CASSVVGFGGRANEQFF.

The chain couples TRBV13 to TRBJ1-2, with unresolved D. CDR3 length equals 23 residues. V lost 5 bases and J lost 0, with 37 bases in between. The germline V gene has CDR1 PRHDT and CDR2 FYEKMQ (reference sequence). The CDR3: CASSQFSSLERITPTVANYGYTF. The DNA for the CDR3 is TGTGCCAGCAGCCAATTTAGCTCCCTGGAACGAATCACCCCGACGGTAGCTAACTATGGCTACACCTTC.

V and J are TRBV24-1 and TRBJ1-2, with TRBD1 matching 8 bases. Germline-derived CDR1 and CDR2 are KGHDR and SFDVKD. Losses at the gene ends were 1 base for V and 9 bases for J; bases not matched to a gene: 6. The CDR3 has 14 amino acids. This chain's CDR3 is CATSDFGQGASYTF. The CDR3, as DNA: TGTGCCACCAGTGATTTCGGGCAGGGGGCGAGCTACACCTTC.

The V and J genes are TRBV9 and TRBJ2-1; perhaps TRBD1 as D (6 bases). CDR3 size: 16 residues. Germline assignment: CDR1 SGDLS and CDR2 YYNGEE. Trimming cost V 3 bases and J 4 bases, with 17 bases left between them. The CDR3 region has the DNA TGTGCCAGCAGCGACGGGACATCTCCCCCTTACAATGAGCAGTTCTTC. Encoded protein: CASSDGTSPPYNEQFF. Complete variable domain (other parts from reference TRBV9 and TRBJ2-1): DSGVTQTPKHLITATGQRVTLRCSPRSGDLSVYWYQQSLDQGLQFLIQYYNGEERAKGNILERFSAQQFPDLHSELNLSSLELGDSALYFCASSDGTSPPYNEQFFGPGTRLTVL.

The chain combines TRBV2 with TRBJ2-2; TRBD1 aligns across 9 bases. Germline lookup yields CDR1 SNHLY and CDR2 FYNNEI. The CDR3 is 16 residues long. V trimming: 4 bases; J trimming: 3 bases; junction bases outside the gene matches: 6. This CDR3 reads CASSVRQGGDTGELFF. CDR3 DNA sequence: TGTGCCAGCAGTGTAAGACAGGGGGGTGACACCGGGGAGCTGTTTTTT.

V and J are TRBV9 and TRBJ1-2; possible D gene TRBD1, 6 bases. Germline V gene data show CDR1 as SGDLS and CDR2 as YYNGEE. Trimming removed 0 bases from V and 1 base from J, with 7 bases in between. The CDR3 is 14 amino acids. The CDR3 is CASSVADSNYGYTF. For the CDR3, the DNA is TGTGCCAGCAGCGTAGCGGACAGTAACTATGGCTACACCTTC.

This rearrangement joins TRBV18 to TRBJ1-1; possibly TRBD1 for D (5 bases). CDR1 and CDR2 (germline): KGHSH, LQKENI. Trimming left V 4 bases short and J 1 base short, with 7 bases between. The CDR3 runs 13 residues. The CDR3 loop reads CASSLDRNTEAFF. As DNA, the CDR3 is TGTGCCAGCTCACTCGACAGGAACACTGAAGCTTTCTTT.

This clone occurred once. The rearrangement joins TRBV2 to TRBJ2-2; 7 bases are a match to TRBD2. The trim removed 6 bases at V and 6 bases at J, leaving 10 bases unmatched. Germline values: CDR1 SNHLY, CDR2 FYNNEI. The length of the CDR3 is 15 residues. The CDR3 region has the DNA TGTGCCAGCAGAGCAACGACTAGCTGGGCCGGGGAGCTGTTTTTT. It specifies CASRATTSWAGELFF.

V usage is TRBV19 and J usage is TRBJ2-5; TRBD1 agrees at 9 bases. The V segment lost 4 bases and the J segment 1 base; nucleotides outside the gene matches: 1. The germline V gene has CDR1 LNHDA and CDR2 SQIVND (reference sequence). The CDR3 is made up of 14 amino acids. The CDR3 coding sequence is TGTGCCAGTAGTAAGGACAGGGGCCAAGAGACCCAGTACTTC. This translates into CASSKDRGQETQYF. The full variable domain, completed using reference TRBV19 and TRBJ2-5, is DGGITQSPKYLFRKEGQNVTLSCEQNLNHDAMYWYRQDPGQGLRLIYYSQIVNDFQKGDIAEGYSVSREKKESFPLTVTSAQKNPTAFYLCASSKDRGQETQYFGPGTRLLVL.

V and J are TRBV24-1 and TRBJ2-1; the D gene is possibly TRBD2 (7 bases). The CDR3 is 15 residues long. CDR1 and CDR2 (germline): KGHDR, SFDVKD. Trimming cost V 0 bases and J 7 bases, with 12 bases left between them. CDR3 nucleotide sequence: TGTGCCACCAGTGATTTGCGGGGGGCAGGGAATGAGCAGTTCTTC. Its translation: CATSDLRGAGNEQFF.

This clone showed up just a few times. The rearrangement uses TRBV20-1 and TRBJ1-1, with TRBD1 matching over 10 bases. The CDR3 totals 16 residues. V lost 3 bases to trimming and J lost 3 bases; unmatched junction nucleotides: 10. The germline gives CDR1 DFQATT, CDR2 SNEGSKA (reference sequence). CDR3 sequence: CSASWGQGSFHTEAFF. The CDR3 nucleotides are TGCAGTGCTAGTTGGGGACAGGGGTCTTTCCACACTGAAGCTTTCTTT.

This clone was recorded once. Here the CDR3 DNA reads TGTGCCAGCAGCCACCGAAGACAGGCGCCTACCTACGAGCAGTACTTC. Translating gives CASSHRRQAPTYEQYF. The rearrangement uses TRBV28 and TRBJ2-7; possibly TRBD1 for D (6 bases). The V gene lost 6 bases and the J gene lost 2 bases, with 20 bases spanning the gap. The germline gives CDR1 MDHEN, CDR2 SYDVKM. This CDR3 spans 16 amino acids.

The chain couples TRBV19 to TRBJ2-3, with TRBD2 matching over 9 bases. Germline CDR1 LNHDA, CDR2 SQIVND (reference sequence). This CDR3 is 16 amino acids long. Trimming removed 4 bases from V and 1 base from J; junction bases left unmatched: 6. The CDR3 DNA is TGTGCCAGTAGTACCTTAGCGGGGGCCCGCACAGATACGCAGTATTTT. Protein product: CASSTLAGARTDTQYF. The entire variable domain, with the rest obtained from reference TRBV19 and TRBJ2-3, is as follows: DGGITQSPKYLFRKEGQNVTLSCEQNLNHDAMYWYRQDPGQGLRLIYYSQIVNDFQKGDIAEGYSVSREKKESFPLTVTSAQKNPTAFYLCASSTLAGARTDTQYFGPGTRLTVL.

This clone was found once. The gene calls are TRBV5-1 and TRBJ1-4; a possible D gene is TRBD1 (5 bases). Trimming pared 4 bases from V and 6 bases from J, leaving 16 bases between. This CDR3 has 15 residues. Germline loops: CDR1 SGHRS, CDR2 YFSETQ. The CDR3 reads CASSPVERGYEKLFF. The CDR3 coding sequence is TGCGCCAGCAGCCCAGTCGAGCGGGGGTATGAAAAACTGTTTTTT.